This passage covers 2 T cell receptor beta chains from one sample sequenced in a study of blood T cell repertoires in COVID-19. Some clones are missing from TCRdb's copy, which holds only in-frame ones; the method was immunoSEQ multiplex PCR. The sample records about 110,000 clones, over 75% being singletons. Sample: peripheral blood. Receptors were obtained from a human donor in a cohort sampled during active COVID-19.

The chain has TRBV30 and TRBJ1-5, with D tentatively TRBD1 (5 bases). The length of the CDR3 is 13 residues. V gave up 3 bases and J gave up 4 bases, with 10 bases separating them. CDR1 is GTSNPN and CDR2 is SVGIG in the germline V gene (reference sequence). DNA for the CDR3: TGTGCCTGGAGCCCAGGGCTTAATCAGCCCCAGCATTTT. This gives the protein CAWSPGLNQPQHF.

This clone has more than one count but fewer than ten. This chain joins TRBV11-2 and TRBJ2-3; 9 nucleotides align to TRBD1. V shed 8 bases and J 6 bases; nucleotides not matched to a gene: 3. The CDR3 contains 12 residues. Germline V CDR1 and CDR2: SGHAT, FQNNGV. The chain's CDR3 is CASGQGYDTQYF. Written as DNA, the CDR3 is TGTGCCAGCGGACAGGGGTATGATACGCAGTATTTT.